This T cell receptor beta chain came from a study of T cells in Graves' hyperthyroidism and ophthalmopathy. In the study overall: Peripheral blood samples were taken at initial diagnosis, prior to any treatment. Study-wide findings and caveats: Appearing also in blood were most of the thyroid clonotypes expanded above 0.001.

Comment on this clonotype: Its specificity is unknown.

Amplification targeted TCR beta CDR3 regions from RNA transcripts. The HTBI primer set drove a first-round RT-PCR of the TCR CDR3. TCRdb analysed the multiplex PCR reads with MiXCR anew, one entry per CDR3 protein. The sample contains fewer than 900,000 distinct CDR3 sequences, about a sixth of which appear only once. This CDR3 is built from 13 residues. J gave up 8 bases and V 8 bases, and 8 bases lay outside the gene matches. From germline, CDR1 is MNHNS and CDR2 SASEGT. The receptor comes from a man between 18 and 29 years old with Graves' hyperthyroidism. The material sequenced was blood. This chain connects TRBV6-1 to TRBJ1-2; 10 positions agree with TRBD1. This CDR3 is CASSTGTGEGYTF. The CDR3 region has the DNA TGTGCCAGCTCGACCGGGACAGGGGAGGGCTACACCTTC.